The 32 T cell receptor beta chains below all came from one sample that was sequenced in a study of patients and donors after allogeneic stem cell transplantation. TCRdb redid the calling of the RT-PCR reads with MiXCR, one entry per CDR3 protein. The sample includes roughly 940,000 distinct CDR3 sequences, roughly 18% seen only once; the top ten take roughly 6.4%. The sequenced material came from blood, either unsorted or a sorted T cell fraction (not recorded which). These receptors all stem from a human donor who was either an allogeneic HSCT recipient or a stem cell or donor lymphocyte infusion donor (not recorded which). It is not recorded whose cells these are; they may come from a transplant donor.

This clonotype was observed a handful of times. V usage is TRBV4-1 and J usage is TRBJ2-4, with D unclear. This CDR3 comprises 17 residues. The germline CDR1 and CDR2 sequences are MGHRA and YSYEKL. Trimming took off 2 bases at V and 3 bases at J, with 17 bases between the two ends. Here the CDR3 DNA reads TGCGCCAGCAGCCAAATCACATCAAGGGATGTCAAAAACATTCAGTACTTC. Encoded protein: CASSQITSRDVKNIQYF.

The chain combines TRBV7-2 with TRBJ1-2, with 12 bases identical to TRBD1. J was trimmed by 6 bases and V by 3 bases; bases with no gene match: 5. Looked up from germline, CDR1 is SGHTA and CDR2 is FQGNSA. The CDR3 is 15 residues long. The CDR3 is CASSLTGQGADGYTF. The CDR3 DNA reads as TGTGCCAGCAGCTTGACGGGACAGGGGGCGGATGGCTACACCTTC.

The table lists this clonotype with a few counts. CDR3 in DNA: TGTGCCAGCACGATTACTAGCGGTCAAGAGACCCAGTACTTC. It yields the protein CASTITSGQETQYF. The gene calls are TRBV3-1 and TRBJ2-5; 8 nucleotides line up with TRBD2. CDR1 is LGHDT and CDR2 is YNNKEL in the germline V gene (reference sequence). CDR3 length: 14 residues. After removal of 7 bases from V and 2 bases from J, the junction contained 6 bases not matched to a gene.

The rearrangement uses TRBV6-6 and TRBJ2-3, with D hard to call. V lost 5 bases and J lost 4, with 10 bases in between. CDR1 and CDR2 (germline): MNHNY, SVGAGI (reference sequence). The CDR3 is 13 amino acids. The CDR3 protein is CASSPYGADTQYF. DNA of the CDR3: TGTGCCAGCAGTCCCTACGGTGCAGATACGCAGTATTTT.

V and J are TRBV12-3 or TRBV12-4 and TRBJ1-1, with D perhaps TRBD1 (5 bases). The CDR3 runs 17 residues. Trimming pared 5 bases from V and 0 bases from J, leaving 19 bases between. The CDR3 loop reads CASSPYSRGRMNTEAFF. In DNA form, the CDR3 reads TGTGCCAGCAGTCCCTATTCACGGGGCCGCATGAACACTGAAGCTTTCTTT.

This clonotype was seen a few times. This sequence joins TRBV7-3 and TRBJ2-1, with 7 bases aligning to TRBD2. The ends lost 3 bases at V and 8 bases at J; junction bases unmatched: 7. Per germline, CDR1 SGHTA and CDR2 FQGTGA. CDR3 length: 14 amino acids. The CDR3 region has the DNA TGTGCCAGCAGCTTTACACGACTAGCCGATGAGCAGTTCTTC. Translating gives CASSFTRLADEQFF. The full variable domain, in which reference TRBV7-3 and TRBJ2-1 provide the parts outside the CDR3, is GAGVSQTPSNKVTEKGKYVELRCDPISGHTALYWYRQSLGQGPEFLIYFQGTGAADDSGLPNDRFFAVRPEGSVSTLKIQRTERGDSAVYLCASSFTRLADEQFFGPGTRLTVL.

This clonotype appeared a few times. The chain combines TRBV20-1 with TRBJ2-5, with TRBD2 matching over 8 bases. This CDR3 spans 14 amino acids. Germline V gives CDR1 DFQATT, CDR2 SNEGSKA (reference sequence). Trimming took 5 bases from V and 2 from J; bases not matched to a gene: 7. DNA for the CDR3: TGCAGTGCTTTCGCGGGGACTAGGCAAGAGACCCAGTACTTC. Translated, it gives CSAFAGTRQETQYF.

The V gene is TRBV25-1, the J gene TRBJ2-7; the match to TRBD1 covers 8 bases. CDR3 length: 15 residues. Germline assignment: CDR1 MGHDK and CDR2 SYGVNS. The junction had 8 bases not matched to a gene; V was cut back by 4 bases and J by 3 bases. CDR3: CASSGGQGSVYEQYF. CDR3 DNA: TGTGCCAGCAGTGGAGGACAGGGTAGTGTCTACGAGCAGTACTTC.

This clonotype was counted ten times or more. This sequence joins TRBV12-3 or TRBV12-4 and TRBJ1-1, with a possible D match to TRBD1 (5 bases). The CDR3 is made up of 11 amino acids. Trimming removed 6 bases from V and 9 bases from J, with 11 bases in between. As DNA, the CDR3 is TGTGCCAGCAGCGTCGGGGACCAAGCTTTCTTT. Protein sequence: CASSVGDQAFF.

This clonotype was seen a handful of times. The rearrangement joins TRBV15 to TRBJ2-5, with 9 bases that match TRBD1. The CDR3 sequence is 14 residues long. Trimming removed 3 bases from V and 5 bases from J; junction bases left unmatched: 4. Germline CDR1 is LNHNV and CDR2 is YYDKDF (reference sequence). The CDR3 DNA is TGTGCCACCAGCAGCTTAGACAGGGGGGAGACCCAGTACTTC. Its translation: CATSSLDRGETQYF.

The table lists this clonotype with many counts. The rearrangement joins TRBV7-2 to TRBJ2-7; D is unresolved. Germline loops: CDR1 SGHTA, CDR2 FQGNSA. V lost 2 bases to trimming and J lost 2 bases, with 10 bases between them. The CDR3 contains 14 residues. The CDR3, as DNA: TGTGCCAGCAGCTTATATCGCGGTCCCTACGAGCAGTACTTC. It codes for CASSLYRGPYEQYF.

The V and J genes are TRBV6-2 or TRBV6-3 and TRBJ2-3, with TRBD2 identical over 11 bases. The junction had 7 bases not matched to a gene; V was cut back by 0 bases and J by 5 bases. Germline V gene data show CDR1 as MNHEY and CDR2 as SVGEGT. The CDR3 has 17 amino acids. This chain's CDR3 is CASSYSDSGGARDTQYF. CDR3 DNA: TGTGCCAGCAGTTACTCGGATAGCGGGGGGGCGCGAGATACGCAGTATTTT.

V and J are TRBV5-6 and TRBJ2-1, with D possibly being TRBD2 (5 bases). Trimming took off 5 bases at V and 2 bases at J, with 8 bases between the two ends. This CDR3 region has 13 residues. CDR1 and CDR2 from the germline V gene are SGHDT and YYEEEE. This CDR3 reads CASRPGAYNEQFF. In nucleotides, the CDR3 is TGTGCCAGCAGACCCGGGGCCTACAATGAGCAGTTCTTC.

The chain has TRBV4-1 and TRBJ1-1; 10 bases match TRBD1. V trimming: 4 bases; J trimming: 10 bases; junction bases outside the gene matches: 9. CDR1 and CDR2 from the germline V gene are MGHRA and YSYEKL. CDR3 length equals 14 residues. For the CDR3, the DNA is TGCGCCAGCAGCCCGGAGGGACAGGGGATTGCAGCTTTCTTT. Its protein is CASSPEGQGIAAFF.

This clonotype was detected ten times or more. This rearrangement joins TRBV20-1 to TRBJ1-1; no reliable D call. The germline CDR1 and CDR2 sequences are DFQATT and SNEGSKA (reference sequence). Trimming left V 2 bases short and J 4 bases short, with 2 bases between. CDR3 length equals 10 residues. The CDR3 spells CSARTTEAFF. CDR3 sequence (DNA): TGCAGTGCTAGAACCACTGAAGCTTTCTTT.

V is TRBV7-8 and J is TRBJ2-7, with 9 bases aligning to TRBD2. The CDR3 sequence is 15 residues long. The V and J ends lost 4 bases and 2 bases, in that order; junction bases with no gene match: 6. CDR1 and CDR2 (germline): SGHVS, FQNEAQ. The CDR3 spells CASSSIAGETYEQYF. The DNA for the CDR3 is TGTGCCAGCAGCTCAATAGCGGGGGAGACCTACGAGCAGTACTTC.

This chain joins TRBV6-2 or TRBV6-3 and TRBJ1-4, with D perhaps matching TRBD1 (6 bases). The CDR3 has 14 amino acids. Germline loops: CDR1 MNHEY, CDR2 SVGEGT. V lost 2 bases and J 4 bases, leaving 8 bases between the germline ends. Written as DNA, the CDR3 is TGTGCCAGCAGTTACGACAGGAATAATGAAAAACTGTTTTTT. Translating gives CASSYDRNNEKLFF.

The V gene is TRBV30, the J gene TRBJ1-2; D ambiguous. The germline gives CDR1 GTSNPN, CDR2 SVGIG (reference sequence). The V end was cut by 4 bases, the J end by 8 bases, with 20 bases between. The CDR3 spans 14 residues. Here the CDR3 reads CAWIPRVAGGGYTF. The CDR3 DNA sequence: TGTGCCTGGATCCCAAGGGTGGCAGGTGGGGGCTACACCTTC.

V is TRBV5-1 and J is TRBJ2-3; TRBD2 matches 8 bases. This CDR3 region has 18 residues. Germline values: CDR1 SGHRS, CDR2 YFSETQ. The J segment lost 0 bases and the V segment lost 1 base, leaving 10 bases of the junction unmatched. The CDR3 bases are TGCGCCAGCAGCTTGCTAACGCCCGGGACTAGAAGCACAGATACGCAGTATTTT. This translates into CASSLLTPGTRSTDTQYF.

This clonotype has just a few counts. This chain links TRBV5-1 with TRBJ2-7; TRBD2 matches 13 bases. V lost 6 bases to trimming and J lost 3 bases; unmatched junction nucleotides: 6. This CDR3 region has 15 residues. From germline, CDR1 is SGHRS and CDR2 YFSETQ. CDR3 nucleotide sequence: TGCGCCAGCAAGAGGACTAGCGGGAGCTTCTACGAGCAGTACTTC. Translation gives CASKRTSGSFYEQYF. Supplemented by reference TRBV5-1 and TRBJ2-7, the full variable domain reads KAGVTQTPRYLIKTRGQQVTLSCSPISGHRSVSWYQQTPGQGLQFLFEYFSETQRNKGNFPGRFSGRQFSNSRSEMNVSTLELGDSALYLCASKRTSGSFYEQYFGPGTRLTVT.

Concerning this clonotype: A single base separates this from a much larger clone, so it may be a read error. V usage is TRBV9 and J usage is TRBJ2-2; tentative D call: TRBD2 (5 bases). V was cut by 4 bases and J by 6 bases, with 10 bases left in between. CDR3 length: 13 amino acids. CDR1 is SGDLS and CDR2 is YYNGEE in the germline V gene. The CDR3 region has the DNA TGTGCCAGCAGCCCCCAACTAGCCGGGGAGCTGTTTTTT. As protein: CASSPQLAGELFF.

This clonotype was found a few times. The gene calls are TRBV5-1 and TRBJ2-5; 10 bases are shared with TRBD2. CDR1 and CDR2 from the germline V gene are SGHRS and YFSETQ. The trim removed 2 bases at V and 3 bases at J, leaving 4 bases unmatched. The CDR3 is 15 residues long. CDR3 nucleotides: TGCGCCAGCAGCTTTATGGGACTAGCGAAAGAGACCCAGTACTTC. Translated: CASSFMGLAKETQYF.

The chain has TRBV11-2 and TRBJ2-5; 7 nucleotides match TRBD2. This CDR3 has 16 residues. Germline V gene lookup returns CDR1 SGHAT and CDR2 FQNNGV. The trim removed 5 bases at V and 5 bases at J, leaving 14 bases unmatched. The CDR3 spells CASSRRGSGFKETQYF. CDR3 DNA sequence: TGTGCCAGCAGCCGCCGAGGTAGCGGGTTTAAGGAGACCCAGTACTTC. The variable domain in full, completed from reference TRBV11-2 and TRBJ2-5, reads EAGVAQSPRYKIIEKRQSVAFWCNPISGHATLYWYQQILGQGPKLLIQFQNNGVVDDSQLPKDRFSAERLKGVDSTLKIQPAKLEDSAVYLCASSRRGSGFKETQYFGPGTRLLVL.

This clonotype is a singleton in its sample. Without the conserved terminal phenylalanine or tryptophan, this CDR3 likely stems from a read error. The chain employs TRBV6-1 and TRBJ2-7; no reliable D call. Germline V CDR1 and CDR2: MNHNS, SASEGT. The CDR3 is 10 amino acids. The ends were cut back, 6 bases at V and 2 bases at J, with 2 bases in the middle. The CDR3 DNA is TGTGCCAGCAGCACCTACGAGCAGTACTAC. This translates into CASSTYEQYY.

This clonotype was detected ten times or more. The chain combines TRBV24-1 with TRBJ2-1, with D possibly being TRBD2 (5 bases). The length of the CDR3 is 14 residues. Trimming removed 1 base at V and 6 bases at J, with 9 bases between. Germline V gene data show CDR1 as KGHDR and CDR2 as SFDVKD. The CDR3 spells CATSDFRSGNEQFF. CDR3 coding DNA: TGTGCCACCAGTGATTTCAGGAGCGGCAATGAGCAGTTCTTC.

The rearrangement links TRBV20-1 to TRBJ2-3, with a weak D call TRBD1 (6 bases). The CDR3 length is 14 residues. V was pared by 0 bases and J by 4 bases, with 11 bases between. Germline-derived CDR1 and CDR2 are DFQATT and SNEGSKA (reference sequence). The CDR3 nucleotides read TGCAGTGCTAGAGATCCGGCAGGGGCAGATACGCAGTATTTT. This gives the protein CSARDPAGADTQYF.

This clonotype was seen more than once but under ten times. The chain links TRBV25-1 to TRBJ2-7; D not certain. Germline lookup yields CDR1 MGHDK and CDR2 SYGVNS. This CDR3 comprises 11 residues. Trimming shortened V by 8 bases and J by 7 bases, and 12 bases separated the two germline ends. CDR3: CASGLSLEQYF. The CDR3 bases are TGTGCCAGCGGGCTCTCCCTGGAGCAGTACTTC.

J is TRBJ2-1 and V is TRBV11-3; tentatively, D is TRBD1 (7 bases). CDR1 SGHNT and CDR2 YENEEA come from the germline V gene. The ends were cut back, 5 bases at V and 2 bases at J, with 13 bases in the middle. The length of the CDR3 is 15 residues. The CDR3 DNA reads as TGTGCCAGCAGCATCAGGGGGGATACCTACAATGAGCAGTTCTTC. This gives the protein CASSIRGDTYNEQFF.

This clonotype was recorded a few times. V usage is TRBV3-1 and J usage is TRBJ1-6; D is undetermined. The V gene's germline CDR1 is LGHDT and CDR2 YNNKEL (reference sequence). V dropped 1 base and J dropped 18 bases, with 16 bases sitting between them. This CDR3 is 13 amino acids long. The CDR3, as DNA: TGTGCCAGCAGCCAAGGTGCGGCGGAGAGCACCCACTTT. This gives the protein CASSQGAAESTHF.

This sequence joins TRBV7-2 and TRBJ1-2; possibly TRBD1 for D (5 bases). Trimming removed 3 bases from V and 4 bases from J, with 12 bases in between. CDR3 length: 14 amino acids. In germline, CDR1 is SGHTA, CDR2 FQGNSA. CDR3: CASSFFEGFYGYTF. The CDR3 region has the DNA TGTGCCAGCAGCTTTTTTGAGGGGTTCTATGGCTACACCTTC.

The V call is TRBV12-3 or TRBV12-4, the J call TRBJ1-4; possibly TRBD1 for D (6 bases). V lost 7 bases and J lost 1, with 10 bases in between. This CDR3 contains 14 residues. The CDR3 DNA follows: TGTGCCAGCACCCAGGGGATAACTAATGAAAAACTGTTTTTT. Amino acids: CASTQGITNEKLFF.

The gene calls are TRBV5-5 and TRBJ2-2; TRBD1 agrees at 10 bases. The CDR3 runs to 18 residues. With V trimmed by 3 bases and J by 0 bases, 8 bases remained unmatched. Germline CDR1 reads SGHKS; CDR2 reads YYEKEE (reference sequence). The DNA of the CDR3 is TGTGCCAGCAGCTCATCGCTGGGACAGGGGTCGAACACCGGGGAGCTGTTTTTT. Protein: CASSSSLGQGSNTGELFF.